Listed below are T cell receptor beta chains from one sample, sequenced in a study of chemoradiotherapy in HPV16-positive cancers. The table came from immunoSEQ multiplex PCR; TCRdb's copy has only in-frame clones and leaves some out. The table includes about 17,000 clones, 90% detected once. The specimen was blood, collected from a patient who underwent chemoradiotherapy. The source is a human donor with HPV-associated anogenital cancer. The CDR3 runs from the conserved cysteine through the conserved F or W. D genes are given only for firm matches. Clone size is not always given. Where it is, it says once, few, many or a class for expanded clones.

TRBV5-4,NA,TRBJ2-2,NA,TGTGCCAGCACCAGCAAAACTAGACGGGACACCGGGGAGCTGTTTTTT,CASTSKTRRDTGELFF
TRBV29-1,NA,TRBJ2-6,TRBD1,TGCAGCGTTGAGAAAATCACAGGGGGCTGGACTGGGGCCAACGTCCTGACTTTC,CSVEKITGGWTGANVLTF
TRBV19,NA,TRBJ1-2,NA,TGTGCCAGTAGCCCTACCGGGACCCCTGGGTATGGCTACACCTTC,CASSPTGTPGYGYTF
TRBV6-5,NA,TRBJ2-1,NA,TGTGCCAGCAGTAACCGGGACCCGTACAATGAGCAGTTCTTC,CASSNRDPYNEQFF
TRBV7-9,NA,TRBJ1-1,TRBD1,TGTGCCAGCAGCGACGAGTCAGGGGGGGACACTGAAGCTTTCTTT,CASSDESGGDTEAFF
TRBV11-3,NA,TRBJ2-3,TRBD2,TGTGCCAGCAGCTTTGCAACTAGCGGGTCCGGGGATACGCAGTATTTT,CASSFATSGSGDTQYF
TRBV5-1,NA,TRBJ1-1,NA,TGCGCCAGCAGCCCGGACAGACAAAACACTGAAGCTTTCTTT,CASSPDRQNTEAFF
TRBV21-1,NA,TRBJ2-3,NA,TGTGCCAGCGCCACCGGCACAGATACGCAGTATTTT,CASATGTDTQYF
TRBV12-5,once,TRBJ1-2,TRBD1,TGTGCTAGTGGTTTGGGACAGGGGGCTCTGGAAGGCTACACCTTC,CASGLGQGALEGYTF
TRBV15,once,TRBJ1-1,TRBD1,TGTGCCACGCAGGACAGGCAGAACACTGAAGCTTTCTTT,CATQDRQNTEAFF
TRBV5-1,NA,TRBJ1-1,NA,TGCGCCAGCAGCTTATTAGGGCCCACTGAAGCTTTCTTT,CASSLLGPTEAFF
TRBV13,NA,TRBJ1-2,NA,TGTGCCAGCAGCAAGGCTACTGGAGGGGGTAACTATGGCTACACCTTC,CASSKATGGGNYGYTF
TRBV4-2,once,TRBJ1-2,TRBD1,TGTGCCAGCAGCCAAGAAGTGGGACAGGGGGCGCGAGGCTACACCTTC,CASSQEVGQGARGYTF
TRBV7-9,NA,TRBJ2-7,NA,TGTGCCAGCAGCCGACTGGCAGGGGGAGGAGACGAGCAGTACTTC,CASSRLAGGGDEQYF
TRBV4-2,once,TRBJ2-2,TRBD1,TGTGCCAGCAGCCAAGAAGTCAGGGGGCTTGGGGACACCGGGGAGCTGTTTTTT,CASSQEVRGLGDTGELFF
TRBV4-2,NA,TRBJ2-7,NA,TGTGCCAGCAGCCCCTTCGTCGGGTCGTACGAGCAGTACTTC,CASSPFVGSYEQYF
TRBV19,NA,TRBJ1-5,NA,TGTGCCAGTAGTATAAGCAGGTGGGAATATAGCAATCAGCCCCAGCATTTT,CASSISRWEYSNQPQHF
TRBV7-6,few,TRBJ1-4,NA,TGTGCCAGCAGTCCAAGTGTTACAGACAATGAAAAACTGTTTTTT,CASSPSVTDNEKLFF
TRBV5-1,NA,TRBJ2-7,NA,TGCGCCAGCAGCCCCGACCCTCGGTCCTACGAGCAGTACTTC,CASSPDPRSYEQYF
TRBV2,NA,TRBJ1-5,NA,TGTGCCAGCAGGGGGGTACAGGGACGCAATCAGCCCCAGCATTTT,CASRGVQGRNQPQHF
TRBV2,NA,TRBJ2-7,TRBD2,TGTGCCAGCACCCAAGAAGTGGGGGGGTTCTACGAGCAGTACTTC,CASTQEVGGFYEQYF
TRBV18,NA,TRBJ1-2,NA,TGTGCCAGCTCACCGTCGGACAGCTATGGCTACACCTTC,CASSPSDSYGYTF
TRBV19,NA,TRBJ1-1,NA,TGTGCCAGTAGTATAGGGGGGGGATATGGTTCGTACACTGAAGCTTTCTTT,CASSIGGGYGSYTEAFF
TRBV5-5,NA,TRBJ2-2,TRBD1,TGTGCCAGCAGCTCAAGGACAGGGAACACCGGGGAGCTGTTTTTT,CASSSRTGNTGELFF
TRBV30,NA,TRBJ1-3,NA,TGTGCCTGGAGTGTACCGCGGACAGAGCCATTCTCTGGAAACACCATATATTTT,CAWSVPRTEPFSGNTIYF
TRBV12-5,NA,TRBJ1-5,NA,TGTGCTAGTGGCCCGAATCAGCCCCAGCATTTT,CASGPNQPQHF
TRBV6-6,NA,TRBJ1-5,TRBD1,TGTGCCAGCAGGGCCGGGACAGGGGGCAATCAGCCCCAGCATTTT,CASRAGTGGNQPQHF
TRBV2,NA,TRBJ2-1,NA,TGTGCCAGCAGTGTCCAGAATGAGCAGTTCTTC,CASSVQNEQFF
TRBV6-4,NA,TRBJ2-3,NA,TGTGCCAGCCTTGACCCTGGCGGGGCGCAGTATTTT,CASLDPGGAQYF
TRBV5-6,NA,TRBJ2-3,TRBD1,TGTGCCAGCAGCTTTCACAGGGGGAATACGCAGTATTTT,CASSFHRGNTQYF
TRBV29-1,NA,TRBJ1-1,TRBD1,TGCAGCGTTGCAGAGGGCACAGGGGACACTGAAGCTTTCTTT,CSVAEGTGDTEAFF
TRBV6-1,once,TRBJ2-3,TRBD1,TGTGCCAGCAGTTTCAGGGGGCAGGCAGATACGCAGTATTTT,CASSFRGQADTQYF
TRBV5-1,NA,TRBJ1-1,NA,TGCGCCAGCAGCTTGGCCAGGAACACTGAAGCTTTCTTT,CASSLARNTEAFF
TRBV30,NA,TRBJ1-2,NA,TGTGCCTGGAGGGGTCGCCGAGGGTCATATGGCTACACCTTC,CAWRGRRGSYGYTF
TRBV5-4,NA,TRBJ2-2,NA,TGTGCCAGCAGCTTGGAGGGAAATCGAGCCGGGGAGCTGTTTTTT,CASSLEGNRAGELFF
TRBV2,NA,TRBJ2-1,NA,TGTGCCAGCAGTGAAGGCGGGGCGAAGGACTACAATGAGCAGTTCTTC,CASSEGGAKDYNEQFF
TRBV9,NA,TRBJ2-1,NA,TGTGCCAGCAGCGTAGGCCTACGGGGATGGGGGAATGAGCAGTTCTTC,CASSVGLRGWGNEQFF
TRBV5-1,NA,TRBJ2-1,NA,TGCGCCAGCAGCTTTGCAAGGAATGAGCAGTTCTTC,CASSFARNEQFF
TRBV30,NA,TRBJ1-1,NA,TGTGCCTGGAGTAAGAGGGACACTGAAGCTTTCTTT,CAWSKRDTEAFF
TRBV19,NA,TRBJ1-1,NA,TGTGCCAGTAGGTCAGGGGACACTGAAGCTTTCTTT,CASRSGDTEAFF
TRBV5-1,NA,TRBJ2-7,NA,TGCGCCAGCAGCTTGCAGGGCCCTTCCTACGAGCAGTACTTC,CASSLQGPSYEQYF
TRBV5-4,NA,TRBJ2-1,NA,TGTGCCAGCAGCTTAAGGGGAGTCTCCTCCTACAATGAGCAGTTCTTC,CASSLRGVSSYNEQFF
TRBV10-3,NA,TRBJ1-3,NA,TGTGCCATCAGGCCAGACACGGCCTCTGGAAACACCATATATTTT,CAIRPDTASGNTIYF
TRBV9,NA,TRBJ1-1,NA,TGTGCCACCTACAGGTTTCCCACTGAAGCTTTCTTT,CATYRFPTEAFF
TRBV5-1,once,TRBJ1-1,TRBD1,TGCGCCAGCAGCATACCGGGACAGGGGACGGAGAACACTGAAGCTTTCTTT,CASSIPGQGTENTEAFF
TRBV5-1,NA,TRBJ1-3,NA,TGCGCCAGCAGCTTGAGGCAGGCCGGCTCTGGAAACACCATATATTTT,CASSLRQAGSGNTIYF
TRBV10-3,NA,TRBJ1-6,NA,TGTGCCATCAGTGAGAAGCGGAGCTCCTATAATTCACCCCTCCACTTT,CAISEKRSSYNSPLHF
TRBV7-9,NA,TRBJ1-2,TRBD1,TGTGCCAGCAGGGGGACAGGAAACTATGGCTACACCTTC,CASRGTGNYGYTF
TRBV30,NA,TRBJ2-3,NA,TGTGCCTGGAGTGTGGTTGGTCATACGCAGTATTTT,CAWSVVGHTQYF
TRBV5-5,NA,TRBJ2-1,TRBD2,TGTGCCAGCAGACTAGCGGGGGGGCCGAATGAGCAGTTCTTC,CASRLAGGPNEQFF